The clone carrying this TCR beta chain was seen a handful of times. Its target is not known. The data are from a study of human T cells and chemical hapten exposure. Study-level points and caveats: Healthy individuals' immune responses may differ from those of donors, who had alopecia.

Time point meaning: patch test 2, 6 weeks after DPC sensitization. Treatment defined: therapeutic diphenylcyclopropenone sensitization with weekly scalp DPC. Germline V lookup: CDR1 DFQATT, CDR2 SNEGSKA (reference sequence). V lost 6 bases and J lost 1; bases outside the gene matches: 8. The CDR3 runs to 16 residues. Each CDR3 protein gets one entry after TCRdb re-called the RACE reads with MiXCR. The table includes about 400,000 distinct CDR3 sequences, around 6% detected once. The rearrangement joins TRBV20-1 to TRBJ2-3, with TRBD2 matching 12 bases. Sequencing used whole blood, obtained in connection with sensitization to the hapten diphenylcyclopropenone (DPC). The receptor was isolated from a woman younger than 35 with alopecia areata. Some clones in this sample may be carry-over from other donors' samples. CDR3 sequence reads: CSAPSGGDLGTDTQYF. The CDR3 nucleotides are TGCAGTGCCCCTAGCGGGGGGGACCTGGGCACAGATACGCAGTATTTT.